The present entry profiles one T cell receptor beta chain with its context. Its antigen is not yet known. No qualities accompany the bases; no much larger clone lies one base away. These data originate in a study of blood T cell repertoires in COVID-19 (dated by TCRdb to 2019 to 2021). Regarding the study in general: Samples covering the acute and convalescent phases of COVID-19 were provided by collaborators in the United States, Italy and Spain. The prospective study material was composed of cDNA or gDNA derived from T cells, B-cell-depleted T cells, or PBMCs. The dataset comprised deeply sampled blood TCRbeta repertoires from subjects exposed to, actively infected with, or recovered from COVID-19. The repertoires were released in a freely available public database intended as a resource for research on the immune response to SARS-CoV-2. The samples were drawn from two sources: the first 160 participants of the ongoing ImmuneRACE study, and over 950 subjects contributed by 6 global collaborators. Nearly every sample came with metadata listing a de-identified subject ID, COVID-19 status, age in years and sex. HLA class I and class II types, where available, came from metadata supplied by the sample provider rather than from assay-based typing. Study-level results and caveats: How much clinical and demographic metadata was included differed by source and by participant, and the metadata was provided uncurated.

CDR1 and CDR2 (MGHRA, YSYEKL) derive from the germline V gene. The V end loses 5 bases and the J end loses 0 bases, and a stretch of 16 bases separates them. The CDR3 sequence holds 16 residues, the cysteine and phenylalanine included. Only the CDR3 DNA stays, 48 bases, in frame from base 1. TCRbeta CDR3 regions were amplified from genomic DNA using the immunoSEQ Assay, a bias-controlled multiplex PCR. Under the source paper's analysis protocol: Within the assay, amplification of reference gene primers was used to estimate how many nucleated cells each sample contained. Sequence reads were collapsed and filtered to measure the absolute abundance of every unique TCRbeta CDR3 rearrangement. For each sample, productive Simpson clonality was calculated by taking the square root of Simpson's diversity index across productive rearrangements. The source is immuneACCESS, and TCRdb retained only in-frame sequences with V and J called. Part of the clones is not carried over; for the studies checked, unresolved V genes explain less than half of this, and the remainder is unexplained. V, J and clone size were drawn from that table, and D and trimming were deduced from the DNA. Recorded for this sample are 30,000 to 35,000 clones; roughly 80% of them occurred a single time. The top ten clonotypes cover roughly 14% of the sample.

Whole blood was collected in K2EDTA tubes by collaborating institutions according to the institutions' own protocols. For TCRbeta analysis, collaborators shipped samples as frozen whole blood, isolated PBMCs, or DNA extracted from either of those sample types. The receptor was isolated from a man older than 75 with active or convalescent COVID-19. Source material: peripheral blood. The sequence joins TRBV4-1 to TRBJ1-2; TRBD1 is a possible D gene, resting on 6 matching bases. The CDR3 region: CASSEILTGTNYGYTF. In nucleotide form, the sequence is TGCGCCAGCAGCGAAATCTTGACAGGAACTAACTATGGCTACACCTTC.